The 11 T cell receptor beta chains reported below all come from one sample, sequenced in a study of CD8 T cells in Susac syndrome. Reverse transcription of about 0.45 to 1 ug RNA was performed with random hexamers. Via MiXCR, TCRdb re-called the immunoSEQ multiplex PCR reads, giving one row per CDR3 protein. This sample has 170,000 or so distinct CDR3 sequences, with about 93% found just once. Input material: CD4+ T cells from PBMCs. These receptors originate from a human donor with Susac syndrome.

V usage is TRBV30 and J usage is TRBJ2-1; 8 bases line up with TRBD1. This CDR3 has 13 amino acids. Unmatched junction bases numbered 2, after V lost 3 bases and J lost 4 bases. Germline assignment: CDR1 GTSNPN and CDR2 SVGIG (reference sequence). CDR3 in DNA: TGTGCCTGGAGCAGGGGGCTATACAATGAGCAGTTCTTC. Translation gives CAWSRGLYNEQFF.

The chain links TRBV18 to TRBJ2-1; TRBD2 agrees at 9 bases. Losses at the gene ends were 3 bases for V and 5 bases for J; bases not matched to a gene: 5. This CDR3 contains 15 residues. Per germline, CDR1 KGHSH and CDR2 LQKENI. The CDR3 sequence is CASSPQTSGHNEQFF. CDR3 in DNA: TGTGCCAGCTCACCCCAGACTAGCGGCCACAATGAGCAGTTCTTC.

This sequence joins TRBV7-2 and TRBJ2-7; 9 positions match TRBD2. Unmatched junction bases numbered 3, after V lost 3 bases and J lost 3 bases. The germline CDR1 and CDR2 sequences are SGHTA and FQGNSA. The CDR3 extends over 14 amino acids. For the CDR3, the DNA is TGTGCCAGCAGCTTGCGGCGGGAGGGCTACGAGCAGTACTTC. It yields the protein CASSLRREGYEQYF.

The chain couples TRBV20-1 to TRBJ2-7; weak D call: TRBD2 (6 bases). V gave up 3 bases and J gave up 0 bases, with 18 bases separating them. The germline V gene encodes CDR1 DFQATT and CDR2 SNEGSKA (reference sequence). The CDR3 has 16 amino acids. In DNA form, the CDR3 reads TGCAGTGCTAGGGACCTGGACTACCCAAACTCCTACGAGCAGTACTTC. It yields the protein CSARDLDYPNSYEQYF.

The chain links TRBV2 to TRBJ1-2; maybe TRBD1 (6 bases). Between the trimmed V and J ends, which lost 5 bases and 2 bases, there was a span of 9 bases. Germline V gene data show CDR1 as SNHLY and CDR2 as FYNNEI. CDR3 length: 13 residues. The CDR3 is CASSLGTNYGYTF. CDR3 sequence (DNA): TGTGCCAGCAGTTTGGGGACAAACTATGGCTACACCTTC.

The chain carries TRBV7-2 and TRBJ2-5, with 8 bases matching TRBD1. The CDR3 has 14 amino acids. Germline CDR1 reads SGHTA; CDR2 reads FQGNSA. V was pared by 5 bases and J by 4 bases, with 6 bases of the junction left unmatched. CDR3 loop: CASSNGQGGETQYF. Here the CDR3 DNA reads TGTGCCAGCAGCAATGGACAGGGAGGAGAGACCCAGTACTTC.

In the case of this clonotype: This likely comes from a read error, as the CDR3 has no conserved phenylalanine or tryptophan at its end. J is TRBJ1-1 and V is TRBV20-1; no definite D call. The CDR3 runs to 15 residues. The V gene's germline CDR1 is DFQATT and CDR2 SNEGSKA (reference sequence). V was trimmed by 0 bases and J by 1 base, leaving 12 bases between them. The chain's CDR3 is CSARDRGLGNTEAFL. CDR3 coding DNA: TGCAGTGCTAGAGATCGTGGGCTTGGGAACACTGAAGCTTTCCTT.

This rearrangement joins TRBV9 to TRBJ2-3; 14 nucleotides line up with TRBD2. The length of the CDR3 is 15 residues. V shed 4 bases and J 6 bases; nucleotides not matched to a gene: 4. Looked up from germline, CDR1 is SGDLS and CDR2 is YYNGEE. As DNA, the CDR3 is TGTGCCAGCAGCCCGACTAGCGGGGGGGCGGATACGCAGTATTTT. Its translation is CASSPTSGGADTQYF.

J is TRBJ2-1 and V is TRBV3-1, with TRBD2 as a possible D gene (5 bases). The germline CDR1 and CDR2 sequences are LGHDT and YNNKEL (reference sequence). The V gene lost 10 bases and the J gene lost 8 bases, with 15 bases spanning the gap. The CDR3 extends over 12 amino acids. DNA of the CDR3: TGTGCCATTTCGACCGGGGTCGATGAGCAGTTCTTC. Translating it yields CAISTGVDEQFF.

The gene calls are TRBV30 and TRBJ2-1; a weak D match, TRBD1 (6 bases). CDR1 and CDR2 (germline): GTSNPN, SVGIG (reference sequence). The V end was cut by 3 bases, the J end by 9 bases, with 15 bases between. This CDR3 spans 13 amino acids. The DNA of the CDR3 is TGTGCCTGGAGCGCTTACAGGGACGGTGAGCAGTTCTTC. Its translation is CAWSAYRDGEQFF.

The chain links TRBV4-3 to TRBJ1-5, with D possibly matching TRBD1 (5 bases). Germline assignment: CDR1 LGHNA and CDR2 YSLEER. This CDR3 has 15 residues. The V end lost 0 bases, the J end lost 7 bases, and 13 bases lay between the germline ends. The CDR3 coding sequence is TGCGCCAGCAGCCAAGATAGGGGTGGCCAGCAGCCCCAGCATTTT. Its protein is CASSQDRGGQQPQHF.